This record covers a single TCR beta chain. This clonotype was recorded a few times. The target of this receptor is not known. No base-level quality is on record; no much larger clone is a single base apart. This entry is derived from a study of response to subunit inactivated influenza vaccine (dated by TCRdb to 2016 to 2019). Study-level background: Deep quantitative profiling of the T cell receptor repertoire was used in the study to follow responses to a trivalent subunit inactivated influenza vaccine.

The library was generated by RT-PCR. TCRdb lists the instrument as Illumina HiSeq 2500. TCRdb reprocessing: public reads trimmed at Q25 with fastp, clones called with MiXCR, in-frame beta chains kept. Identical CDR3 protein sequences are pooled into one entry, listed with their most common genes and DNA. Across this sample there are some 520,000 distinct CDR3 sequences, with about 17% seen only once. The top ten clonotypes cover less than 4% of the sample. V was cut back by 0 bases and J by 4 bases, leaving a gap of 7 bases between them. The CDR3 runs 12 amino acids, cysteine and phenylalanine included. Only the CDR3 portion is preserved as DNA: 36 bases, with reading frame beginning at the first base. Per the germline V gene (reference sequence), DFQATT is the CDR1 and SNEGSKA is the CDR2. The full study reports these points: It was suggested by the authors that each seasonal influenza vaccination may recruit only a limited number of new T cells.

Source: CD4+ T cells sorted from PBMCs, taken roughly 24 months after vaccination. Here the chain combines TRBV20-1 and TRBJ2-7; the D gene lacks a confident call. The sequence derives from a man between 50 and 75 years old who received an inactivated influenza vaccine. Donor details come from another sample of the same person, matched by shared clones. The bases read TGCAGTGCTAGAGACGACTTTTACGAGCAGTACTTC. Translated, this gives CSARDDFYEQYF.